This TCR beta chain was sequenced for a study of cytomegalovirus exposure and HLA in healthy donors. Study-wide results and caveats: Presence/absence comparisons presumed near-even sequencing depth among donors. Being productive about 87% or about 30% of the time was typical of most TCR beta V segments in an earlier analysis.

V dropped 10 bases and J dropped 1; count of bases not matched to a gene: 12. The V gene's germline CDR1 is LNHDA and CDR2 SQIVND (reference sequence). CDR3 length: 15 amino acids. PCR employed 60 Vbeta and 13 Jbeta primers. TCRdb's table, derived via immunoSEQ multiplex PCR, lists solely in-frame clones and lacks some. The data show some 120,000 clones, approximately 80% seen once. In regard to this clone: What it binds is unknown.

This sequence originates from a man aged 25-40 years in good health and CMV-seronegative. The V call is TRBV19, the J call TRBJ2-7; 8 nucleotides agree with TRBD1. Sequencing used PBMCs. CDR3 residues: CATRGAGGGSYEQYF. The DNA of the CDR3 is TGTGCCACCCGGGGCGCAGGGGGCGGATCCTACGAGCAGTACTTC.